This record concerns one TCR beta chain sequence. Its antigen is not identified. This specimen belongs to a study of shared clonotypes between healthy human individuals. Overall study results and limits: Generation probability values for non-shared clonotypes were lower than those for clonotypes shared by all four donors. Sharing across several donors was seen in 4% to 5% of naive CD4 clonotypes. Among the subsets, naive ones generally showed larger estimated richness than memory ones. Sequencing depth was expected to influence donor clonotype sharing.

Trimming removed 5 bases at V and 0 bases at J, with 8 bases between. The CDR3 is 13 residues long. Germline CDR1 and CDR2: SNHLY and FYNNEI. The table came from immunoSEQ multiplex PCR; TCRdb's copy has only in-frame clones and leaves some out. Seen here are approximately 1,500,000 clones, 95% to 99% observed once, and the top ten hold around 0.45%. This TCR was recovered from a man aged 25 to 45 in good health. The rearrangement links TRBV2 to TRBJ2-7, with D possibly matching TRBD2 (6 bases). The specimen was naive CD4+ T cells sorted from blood. This sample's subset: CD45RA+ positively selected. The CDR3 DNA reads as TGTGCCAGCAGTAGCGGGCCCTCCTACGAGCAGTACTTC. It yields the protein CASSSGPSYEQYF.